This TCR beta chain was sequenced during a study of human T cells and chemical hapten exposure. Study summary: Per-sample TCR yields varied mainly from small pooled library volume differences. Overall study results and limits: Expanded TCRs created a significantly greater count of big CDR3 similarity clusters than controls did. Since the donors had alopecia, their immune response may not be the same as that of healthy people.

The CDR3 is 12 residues long. Per germline, CDR1 SGHRS and CDR2 YFSETQ. Trimming pared 5 bases from V and 4 bases from J, leaving 9 bases between. This clonotype showed up just a few times. Its antigen is not identified. TCRdb reprocessed the RACE reads via MiXCR and lists one record per CDR3 protein. Seen here are about 400,000 distinct CDR3 sequences, over 6% observed once, and the top ten hold approximately 5.4%. Time point denoted: patch test 2, 6 weeks after DPC sensitization. Treatment described: therapeutic diphenylcyclopropenone sensitization with weekly scalp DPC. Whole blood, unfractionated, served as the material for total RNA extraction.

The source is a young woman with alopecia areata. Some clones in this sample may be carry-over from other donors' samples. This rearrangement joins TRBV5-1 to TRBJ2-5; D remains ambiguous. Sequenced material: whole blood, taken in connection with sensitization to the hapten diphenylcyclopropenone (DPC). For the CDR3, the DNA is TGCGCCAGCAGGGCCTCACGAGAGACCCAGTACTTC. Translated: CASRASRETQYF.